A selection of T cell receptor beta chains follows, all from one sample in a study of T cell responses to AZD1222 COVID-19 vaccine. Sequenced by immunoSEQ multiplex PCR; TCRdb stores in-frame clones only, minus some. The sample yields about 88,000 clones, about 88% seen once. The sample in question was peripheral blood, obtained on day 0 of AZD1222 vaccination. These receptors originate from an adult in good health. The CDR3 runs from the conserved cysteine through the conserved F or W. The order of the fields is D gene, clone size, J gene, V gene, CDR3 DNA, CDR3 protein. A D gene is named only where the DNA matches it firmly. Size is stated for part of the rows, as once, few or many counts, or as a class when the clone is expanded.

>.|.|TRBJ1-4|TRBV5-1
TGCGCCAGCAGCTTGGACAGTGAAAAACTGTTTTTT
CASSLDSEKLFF
>TRBD2|.|TRBJ2-5|TRBV27
TGTGCCAGCCGACCGGCTAGCGGGGTCGGGACCCAGTACTTC
CASRPASGVGTQYF
>.|.|TRBJ1-2|TRBV18
TGTGCCAGCTCACCAGCCAGGGAGGCCTATGGCTACACCTTC
CASSPAREAYGYTF
>.|.|TRBJ1-1|TRBV9
TGTGCCAGCAGCAAACAGGGAGGAGGGACTGAAGCTTTCTTT
CASSKQGGGTEAFF
>.|.|TRBJ2-7|TRBV10-2
TGCGCCAGCGGCCCCCCCATGGAGCAGTACTTC
CASGPPMEQYF
>.|once|TRBJ2-1|TRBV28
TGTGCCAGCAGTTTACAGTACAATGAGCAGTTCTTC
CASSLQYNEQFF
>TRBD1|.|TRBJ1-1|TRBV5-1
TGCGCCAGCACCCCAGGGGGGGGTTACACTGAAGCTTTCTTT
CASTPGGGYTEAFF
>TRBD2|.|TRBJ2-1|TRBV3-1/TRBV3-2
TGTGCCAGCAGCCAGTCACTAGCGGGATACAATGAGCAGTTCTTC
CASSQSLAGYNEQFF
>.|few|TRBJ1-2|TRBV7-2
TGTGCCAGCAGCTTAATCCTAAGTGACAACTATGGCTACACCTTC
CASSLILSDNYGYTF
>TRBD2|.|TRBJ2-3|TRBV11-2
TGTGCCAGCAGCTTACTAGCGGGGGGGACAGATACGCAGTATTTT
CASSLLAGGTDTQYF
>TRBD1|.|TRBJ1-5|TRBV28
TGTGCCAGCAGGACAGGGGGCGATGGTCAGCCCCAGCATTTT
CASRTGGDGQPQHF
>.|.|TRBJ1-2|TRBV19
TGTGCCAGTAGTATAGATCAAGGAAGCAGCAGGGTCAATGGCTACACCTTC
CASSIDQGSSRVNGYTF
>.|few|TRBJ1-2|TRBV28
TGTGCCAGCAGTAAGGGGACTGGCTACACCTTC
CASSKGTGYTF
>.|.|TRBJ1-2|TRBV15
TGTGCCACCAGCAGAGATCCTGCGGGCCCAGGATCTCACTATGGCTACACCTTC
CATSRDPAGPGSHYGYTF
>.|.|TRBJ2-2|TRBV4-2
TGTGCCAGCAGCCAAGAAGTCGGGTCCCGCACCGGGGAGCTGTTTTTT
CASSQEVGSRTGELFF
>.|.|TRBJ2-2|TRBV5-6
TGTGCCAGCAGCTTTCCGAACACCGGGGAGCTGTTTTTT
CASSFPNTGELFF
>.|.|TRBJ1-2|TRBV19
TGTGCCAGTAGTATCCCCCTCGGGGGGAGGAAAGGCTACACCTTC
CASSIPLGGRKGYTF
>.|.|TRBJ2-1|TRBV2
TGTGCCAGCCGGGGGCCCAGGGGCAATGAGCAGTTCTTC
CASRGPRGNEQFF
>.|.|TRBJ2-7|TRBV6-6
TGTGCCAGCAGTTTCGGACAGAGCCCTTTCTACGAGCAGTACTTC
CASSFGQSPFYEQYF
>TRBD2|.|TRBJ2-7|TRBV12-3/TRBV12-4
TGTGCCAGCGGTGGGGGGGGACTCTACGAGCAGTACTTC
CASGGGGLYEQYF
>.|.|TRBJ1-5|TRBV19
TGTGCCAGTATTGGAGGGGACGACAATCAGCCCCAGCATTTT
CASIGGDDNQPQHF
>.|.|TRBJ1-1|TRBV7-9
TGTGCCAGCAGCTTACTGGGAAGGCTACTAAACACTGAAGCTTTCTTT
CASSLLGRLLNTEAFF
>TRBD1|.|TRBJ2-2|TRBV6-2/TRBV6-3
TGTGCCAGCAGTTACTCCTTCACAGGGGGGACCGGGGAGCTGTTTTTT
CASSYSFTGGTGELFF
>TRBD2|.|TRBJ2-3|TRBV3-1/TRBV3-2
TGTGCCAGCAGCCAATCGACTAGCGGAATTACAGATACGCAGTATTTT
CASSQSTSGITDTQYF
>.|.|TRBJ1-2|TRBV5-1
TGCGCCAGCAGCTTGGTCGGTGGGGGCGTGGATGGCTACACCTTC
CASSLVGGGVDGYTF
>.|.|TRBJ1-6|TRBV10-3
TGTGCCATCAGTGCCTCAGGAGATTCACCCCTCCACTTT
CAISASGDSPLHF
>.|.|TRBJ1-2|TRBV19
TGTGCCAGTAGCCCTTGGGCAAATAGTAACTATGGCTACACCTTC
CASSPWANSNYGYTF